This T cell receptor beta chain was recovered during a study of long-term antiretroviral therapy in people with HIV. Ahead of DNA extraction, samples held about 1-10 million cryopreserved PBMC each. It was version v3.0 of the immunoSEQ assay that was run at survey level. The target of sequencing was roughly 40,000-55,000 T-cell genomes per sample. Generated by immunoSEQ multiplex PCR, the TCRdb table keeps only in-frame clones and is missing some. The sample yields just over 15,000 clones, just under 85% seen once. CDR3 length: 15 amino acids. Germline V gene sequence: CDR1 MNHEY, CDR2 SVGAGI. Trimming cost V 5 bases and J 5 bases; bases outside gene matches: 8. Notes on the study in general: At every time point, clones expanded before ART dominated the repertoire. Controls exceeded HIV repertoires in CDR3 length range.

Remarks on this clone: Its antigen is unknown.

This chain joins TRBV6-5 and TRBJ1-2, with TRBD1 matching 10 bases. The sequenced sample was unsorted PBMCs, obtained just before starting antiretroviral therapy. This clonotype originated in a man aged 35 to 55 with HIV. CDR3 protein: CASSKRQGAFYGYTF. CDR3 in DNA: TGTGCCAGCAGTAAGAGACAGGGGGCATTTTATGGCTACACCTTC.